Shown below are 6 T cell receptor beta chains from a single sample sequenced in a study of T cells in Graves' hyperthyroidism and ophthalmopathy. RNA transcripts served as the template for amplifying TCR beta CDR3 regions. First-round RT-PCR targeting the TCR CDR3 was performed with the HTBI primer set. TCRdb reprocessed the multiplex PCR reads via MiXCR and lists one record per CDR3 protein. The sample contains about 350,000 distinct CDR3 sequences, more than 11% of which appear only once. Sequencing input: blood. The receptor set was obtained from a woman aged 30 to 39 with Graves' hyperthyroidism.

The chain uses TRBV20-1 and TRBJ1-5; 10 bases are a match to TRBD1. Per the germline V gene, CDR1 is DFQATT and CDR2 is SNEGSKA (reference sequence). The CDR3 extends over 14 amino acids. J gave up 5 bases and V 6 bases, and 7 bases lay outside the gene matches. CDR3: CSAPGTGDHQPQHF. DNA of the CDR3: TGCAGTGCACCCGGGACAGGGGATCATCAGCCCCAGCATTTT.

This clonotype was seen many times. CDR3 DNA: TGTGCCAGCAGCTGGGGGGGTGAGCAGTTCTTC. This sequence encodes CASSWGGEQFF. The rearrangement joins TRBV7-2 to TRBJ2-1, with TRBD2 matching over 7 bases. The germline V gene encodes CDR1 SGHTA and CDR2 FQGNSA. This CDR3 region has 11 residues. Germline trimming cut 4 bases from V and 9 bases from J; bases unmatched to any gene: 0.

This clonotype was recorded at least ten times. V usage is TRBV30 and J usage is TRBJ1-3, with 7 nucleotides matching TRBD1. V shed 0 bases, J shed 2 bases, and the junction held 4 bases outside the gene matches. This CDR3 region has 15 residues. CDR1 is GTSNPN and CDR2 is SVGIG in the germline V gene (reference sequence). The CDR3 here is CAWSVSDRAGNTIYF. The CDR3 bases are TGTGCCTGGAGTGTTTCAGACAGGGCTGGAAACACCATATATTTT.

Ten or more counts support this clonotype. The chain recombines TRBV2 with TRBJ2-5, with 9 bases identical to TRBD2. Trimming removed 4 bases from V and 4 bases from J; junction bases left unmatched: 7. This CDR3 contains 15 residues. Germline V gene lookup returns CDR1 SNHLY and CDR2 FYNNEI. The CDR3 reads CASSGDSGRRETQYF. The DNA for the CDR3 is TGTGCCAGCAGTGGTGATAGCGGGAGAAGAGAGACCCAGTACTTC.

This clonotype showed up many times. This rearrangement joins TRBV28 to TRBJ2-7, with D possibly TRBD1 on 6 matching bases. This CDR3 comprises 12 residues. V gave up 7 bases and J gave up 4 bases, with 11 bases separating them. Germline V gene lookup returns CDR1 MDHEN and CDR2 SYDVKM. The CDR3 bases are TGTGCCAGCACAGGGGTTAGGTACGAGCAGTACTTC. Protein product: CASTGVRYEQYF.

The chain has TRBV18 and TRBJ1-3; a weak D match, TRBD1 (5 bases). This CDR3 spans 16 amino acids. Germline assignment: CDR1 KGHSH and CDR2 LQKENI. The germline V and J ends were trimmed by 2 bases and 0 bases, with 11 bases remaining between them. The CDR3 DNA reads as TGTGCCAGCTCACCAGGGGGGACCTTCTCTGGAAACACCATATATTTT. It translates to CASSPGGTFSGNTIYF.